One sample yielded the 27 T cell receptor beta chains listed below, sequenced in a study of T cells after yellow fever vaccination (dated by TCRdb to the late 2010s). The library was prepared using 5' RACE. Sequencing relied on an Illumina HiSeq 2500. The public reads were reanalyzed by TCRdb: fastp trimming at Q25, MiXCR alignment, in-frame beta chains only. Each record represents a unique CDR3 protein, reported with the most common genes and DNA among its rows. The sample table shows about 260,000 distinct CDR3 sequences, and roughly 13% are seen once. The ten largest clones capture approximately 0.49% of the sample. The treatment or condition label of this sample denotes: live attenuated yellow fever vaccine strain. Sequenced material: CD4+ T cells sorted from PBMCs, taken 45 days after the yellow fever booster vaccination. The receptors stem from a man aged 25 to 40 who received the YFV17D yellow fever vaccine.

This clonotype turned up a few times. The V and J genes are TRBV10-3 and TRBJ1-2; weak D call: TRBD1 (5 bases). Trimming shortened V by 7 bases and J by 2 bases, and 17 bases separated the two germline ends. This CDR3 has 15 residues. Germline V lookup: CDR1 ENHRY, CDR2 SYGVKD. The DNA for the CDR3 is TGTGCCATCACCCGAGAATCAGGGTCCAACTATGGCTACACCTTC. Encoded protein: CAITRESGSNYGYTF.

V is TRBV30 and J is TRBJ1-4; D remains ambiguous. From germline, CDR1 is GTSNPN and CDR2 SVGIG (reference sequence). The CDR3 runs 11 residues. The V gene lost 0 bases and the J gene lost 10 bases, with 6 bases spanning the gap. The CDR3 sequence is CAWSVGGKLFF. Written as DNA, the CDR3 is TGTGCCTGGAGTGTGGGTGGAAAACTGTTTTTT. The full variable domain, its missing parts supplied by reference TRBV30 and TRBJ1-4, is SQTIHQWPATLVQPVGSPLSLECTVEGTSNPNLYWYRQAAGRGLQLLFYSVGIGQISSEVPQNLSASRPQDRQFILSSKKLLLSDSGFYLCAWSVGGKLFFGSGTQLSVL.

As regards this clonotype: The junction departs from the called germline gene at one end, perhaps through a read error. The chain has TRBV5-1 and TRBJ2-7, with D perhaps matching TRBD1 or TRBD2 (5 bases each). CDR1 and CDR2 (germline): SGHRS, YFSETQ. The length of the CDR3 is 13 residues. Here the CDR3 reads CDSSLGEPYEQYF. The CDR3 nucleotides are TGCGACAGCAGCTTGGGGGAACCCTACGAGCAGTACTTC.

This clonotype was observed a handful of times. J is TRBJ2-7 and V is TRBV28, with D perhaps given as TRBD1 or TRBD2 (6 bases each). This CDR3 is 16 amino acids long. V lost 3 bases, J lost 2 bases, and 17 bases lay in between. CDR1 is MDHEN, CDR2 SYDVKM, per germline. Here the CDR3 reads CASSFRIWGATYEQYF. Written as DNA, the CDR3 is TGTGCCAGCAGTTTTCGGATTTGGGGGGCCACCTACGAGCAGTACTTC.

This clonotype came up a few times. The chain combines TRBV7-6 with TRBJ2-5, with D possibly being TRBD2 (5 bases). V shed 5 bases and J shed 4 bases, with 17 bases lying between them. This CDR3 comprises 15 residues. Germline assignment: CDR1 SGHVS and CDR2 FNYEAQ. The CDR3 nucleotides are TGTGCCAGCAGCCTAATCGGGCTAGCCGCAGAGACCCAGTACTTC. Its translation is CASSLIGLAAETQYF.

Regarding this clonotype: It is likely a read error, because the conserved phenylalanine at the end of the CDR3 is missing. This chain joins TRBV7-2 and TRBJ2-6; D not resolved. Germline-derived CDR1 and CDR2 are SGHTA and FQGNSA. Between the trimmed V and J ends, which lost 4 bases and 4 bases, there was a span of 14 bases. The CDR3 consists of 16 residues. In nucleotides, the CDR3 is TGTGCCAGCAGCTCCGCTTGGGCGGCGGGGGCCAACGTCCTGACTTTA. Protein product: CASSSAWAAGANVLTL.

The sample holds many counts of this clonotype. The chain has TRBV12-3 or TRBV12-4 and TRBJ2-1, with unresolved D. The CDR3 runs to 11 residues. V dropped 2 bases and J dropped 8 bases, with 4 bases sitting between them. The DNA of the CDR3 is TGTGCCAGCAGTTTAATGGATGAGCAGTTCTTC. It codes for CASSLMDEQFF.

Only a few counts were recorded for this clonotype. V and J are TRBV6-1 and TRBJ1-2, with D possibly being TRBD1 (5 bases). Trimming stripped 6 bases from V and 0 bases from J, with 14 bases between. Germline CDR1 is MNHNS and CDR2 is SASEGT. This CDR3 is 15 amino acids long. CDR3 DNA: TGTGCCAGCAGCCCAGACAGTTACTCTAACTATGGCTACACCTTC. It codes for CASSPDSYSNYGYTF.

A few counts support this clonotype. CDR3 DNA sequence: TGTGCCAGCAGCTCCTGGGATGGGCGGTCTGGAAACACCATATATTTT. It yields the protein CASSSWDGRSGNTIYF. The chain combines TRBV7-2 with TRBJ1-3; D remains unclear. Trimming removed 4 bases from V and 1 base from J, with 14 bases in between. Germline V gene lookup returns CDR1 SGHTA and CDR2 FQGNSA. The CDR3 is 16 amino acids.

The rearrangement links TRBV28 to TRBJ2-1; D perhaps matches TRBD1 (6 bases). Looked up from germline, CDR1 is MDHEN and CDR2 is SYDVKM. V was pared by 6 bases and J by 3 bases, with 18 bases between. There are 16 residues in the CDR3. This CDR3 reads CASSFVGGHNYNEQFF. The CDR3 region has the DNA TGTGCCAGCAGCTTCGTAGGGGGACATAACTACAATGAGCAGTTCTTC. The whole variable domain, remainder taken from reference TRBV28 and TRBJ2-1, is DVKVTQSSRYLVKRTGEKVFLECVQDMDHENMFWYRQDPGLGLRLIYFSYDVKMKEKGDIPEGYSVSREKKERFSLILESASTNQTSMYLCASSFVGGHNYNEQFFGPGTRLTVL.

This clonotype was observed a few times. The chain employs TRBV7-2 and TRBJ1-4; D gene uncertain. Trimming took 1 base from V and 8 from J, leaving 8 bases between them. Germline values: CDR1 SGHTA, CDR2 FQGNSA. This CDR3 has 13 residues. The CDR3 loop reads CASSLGGIEKLFF. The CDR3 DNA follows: TGTGCCAGCAGCTTAGGAGGTATAGAAAAACTGTTTTTT.

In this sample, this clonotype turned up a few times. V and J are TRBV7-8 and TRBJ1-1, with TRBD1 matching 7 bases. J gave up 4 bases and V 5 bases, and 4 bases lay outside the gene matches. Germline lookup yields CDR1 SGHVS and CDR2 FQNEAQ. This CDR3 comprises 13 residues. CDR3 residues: CASSVHRGTEAFF. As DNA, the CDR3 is TGTGCCAGCAGCGTCCACAGGGGCACTGAAGCTTTCTTT.

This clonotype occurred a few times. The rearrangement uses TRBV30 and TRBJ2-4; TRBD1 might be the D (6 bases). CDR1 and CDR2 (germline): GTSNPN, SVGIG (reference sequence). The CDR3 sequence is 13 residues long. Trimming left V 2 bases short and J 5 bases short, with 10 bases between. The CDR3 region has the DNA TGTGCCTGGAGTACAGGGACACAAAACATTCAGTACTTC. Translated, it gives CAWSTGTQNIQYF.

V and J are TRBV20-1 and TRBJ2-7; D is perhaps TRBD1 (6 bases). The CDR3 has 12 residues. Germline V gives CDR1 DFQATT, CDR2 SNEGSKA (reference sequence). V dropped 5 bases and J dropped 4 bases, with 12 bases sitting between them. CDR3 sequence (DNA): TGCAGTGCTGCAAAACAGGGTTACGAGCAGTACTTC. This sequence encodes CSAAKQGYEQYF.

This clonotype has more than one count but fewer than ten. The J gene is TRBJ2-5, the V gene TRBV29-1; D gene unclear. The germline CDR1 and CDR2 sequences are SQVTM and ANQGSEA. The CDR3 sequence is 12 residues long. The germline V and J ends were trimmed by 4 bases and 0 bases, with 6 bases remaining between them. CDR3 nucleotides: TGCAGCGTTGCGGTCAACCAAGAGACCCAGTACTTC. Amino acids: CSVAVNQETQYF.

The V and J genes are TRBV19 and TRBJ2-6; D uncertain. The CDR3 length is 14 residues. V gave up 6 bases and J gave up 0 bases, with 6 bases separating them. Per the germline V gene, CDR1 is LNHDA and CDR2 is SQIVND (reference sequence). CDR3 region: CASRFFSGANVLTF. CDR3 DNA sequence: TGTGCCAGTAGGTTCTTCTCTGGGGCCAACGTCCTGACTTTC.

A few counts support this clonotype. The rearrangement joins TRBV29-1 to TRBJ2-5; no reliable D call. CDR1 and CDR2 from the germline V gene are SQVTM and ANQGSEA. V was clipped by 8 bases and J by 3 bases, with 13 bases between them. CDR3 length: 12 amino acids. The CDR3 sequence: CSSKSGEETQYF. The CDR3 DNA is TGCAGCTCGAAATCAGGCGAAGAGACCCAGTACTTC.

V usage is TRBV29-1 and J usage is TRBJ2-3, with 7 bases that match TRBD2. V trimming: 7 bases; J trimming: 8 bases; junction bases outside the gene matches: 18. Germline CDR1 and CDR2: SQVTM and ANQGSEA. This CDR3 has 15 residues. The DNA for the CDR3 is TGCAGCGCTAAGGGCCTAGCGGAGGTCAGGGTTACGCAGTATTTT. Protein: CSAKGLAEVRVTQYF.

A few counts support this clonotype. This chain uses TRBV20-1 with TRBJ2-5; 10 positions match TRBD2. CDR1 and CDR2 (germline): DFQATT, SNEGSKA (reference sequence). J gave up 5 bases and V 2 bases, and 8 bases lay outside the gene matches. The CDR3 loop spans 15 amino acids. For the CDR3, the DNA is TGCAGTGCTAGAACCGCTAGCGGGAGTCAGGAGACCCAGTACTTC. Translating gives CSARTASGSQETQYF.

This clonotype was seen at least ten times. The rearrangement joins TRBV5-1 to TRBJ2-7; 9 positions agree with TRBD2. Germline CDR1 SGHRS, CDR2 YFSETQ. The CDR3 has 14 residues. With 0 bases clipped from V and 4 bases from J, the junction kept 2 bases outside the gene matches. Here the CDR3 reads CASSLASGRYEQYF. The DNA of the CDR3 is TGCGCCAGCAGCTTGGCGAGCGGGAGGTACGAGCAGTACTTC.

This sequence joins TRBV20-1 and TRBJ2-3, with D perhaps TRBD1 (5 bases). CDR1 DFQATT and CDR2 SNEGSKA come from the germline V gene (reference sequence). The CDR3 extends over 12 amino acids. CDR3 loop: CSWGQATDTQYF. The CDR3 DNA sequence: TGCAGCTGGGGCCAGGCGACAGATACGCAGTATTTT.

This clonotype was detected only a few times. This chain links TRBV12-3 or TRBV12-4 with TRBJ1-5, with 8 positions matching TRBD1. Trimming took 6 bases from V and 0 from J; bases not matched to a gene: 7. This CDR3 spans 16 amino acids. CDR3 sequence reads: CASSRPTGVSNQPQHF. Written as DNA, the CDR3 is TGTGCCAGCAGCCGACCGACAGGGGTTAGCAATCAGCCCCAGCATTTT.

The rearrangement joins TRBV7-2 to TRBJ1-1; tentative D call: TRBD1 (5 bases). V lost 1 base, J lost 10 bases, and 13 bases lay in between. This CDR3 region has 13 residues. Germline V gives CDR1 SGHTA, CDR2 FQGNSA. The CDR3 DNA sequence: TGTGCCAGCAGCTTAGATGGGGGGGTCGGAGCTTTCTTT. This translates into CASSLDGGVGAFF.

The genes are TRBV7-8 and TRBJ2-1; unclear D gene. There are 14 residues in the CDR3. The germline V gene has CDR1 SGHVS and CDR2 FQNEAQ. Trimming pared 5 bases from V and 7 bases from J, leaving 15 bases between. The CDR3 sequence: CASSPGTASNEQFF. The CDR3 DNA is TGTGCCAGCAGCCCCGGAACGGCGAGTAATGAGCAGTTCTTC.

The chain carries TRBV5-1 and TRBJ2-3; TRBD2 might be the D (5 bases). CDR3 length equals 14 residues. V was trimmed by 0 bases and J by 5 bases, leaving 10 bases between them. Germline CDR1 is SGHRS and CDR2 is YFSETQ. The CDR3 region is CASSLAGIIDTQYF. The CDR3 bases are TGCGCCAGCAGCTTGGCCGGGATTATAGATACGCAGTATTTT.

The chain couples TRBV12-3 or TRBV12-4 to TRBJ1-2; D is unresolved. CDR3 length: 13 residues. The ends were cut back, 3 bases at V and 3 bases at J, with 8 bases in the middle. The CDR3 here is CASSFKLDYGYTF. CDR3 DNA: TGTGCCAGCAGTTTTAAGCTGGACTATGGCTACACCTTC.

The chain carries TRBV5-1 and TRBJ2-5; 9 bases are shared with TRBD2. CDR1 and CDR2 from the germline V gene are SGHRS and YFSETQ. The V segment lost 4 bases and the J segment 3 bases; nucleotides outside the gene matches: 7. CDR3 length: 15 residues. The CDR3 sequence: CASSGIAGAEETQYF. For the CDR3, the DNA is TGCGCCAGCAGCGGAATAGCGGGAGCCGAAGAGACCCAGTACTTC.